This record covers a single T cell receptor beta chain. Its antigen is unknown. At collection, donors were nominally healthy, but unrecorded immune exposures were probable. This record comes from a study of cytomegalovirus exposure and HLA in healthy donors. Study information: Ancestry clustering placed about 86% of 350 to 500 genotyped donors in the Caucasian-associated cluster.

PCR was performed using 60 Vbeta and 13 Jbeta primers. Clones were sequenced by immunoSEQ multiplex PCR, and TCRdb holds only the in-frame ones, with some missing. This table has some 140,000 clones, 60% to 80% appearing once. Study observations and caveats: For most TCR sequences rarity was the rule, although some public TCRs occurred in many donors. V- and J-gene trimming of TCR beta was linked (in a later analysis) to a missense DCLRE1C variant.

CDR1 is SGHDT, CDR2 YYEEEE, per germline. Deletions cut 0 bases from V and 4 bases from J, with 4 bases between. This CDR3 region has 13 residues. The sample was PBMCs. The rearrangement links TRBV5-6 to TRBJ2-2; D unresolved. The sequence derives from a man aged 50-60 years in good health and CMV-seropositive. CDR3 region: CASSLVRTGELFF. DNA of the CDR3: TGTGCCAGCAGCTTGGTTCGCACCGGGGAGCTGTTTTTT.